This T cell receptor beta chain derives from a study of neurological immune-mediated disorders. Whole-study results and caveats: No CDR3 amino acid sequences were shared by expanded clones across subjects, suggesting private repertoires in all groups.

This clonotype has ten or more counts. As yet, its antigen is unknown. J lost 5 bases, V lost 3 bases, and 4 bases had no gene match. CDR3 length: 13 residues. Germline V gene lookup returns CDR1 SGHDT and CDR2 YYEEEE. Time point given: longitudinal time-point 1 (baseline). The making of cDNA relied on 5'RACE with 10-nucleotide random UMIs. TCRdb reprocessed the 5' RACE reads with MiXCR, giving one entry per CDR3 protein. The sample has tens of thousands of distinct CDR3 sequences, approximately 14% seen once. J is TRBJ1-2 and V is TRBV5-6; 7 positions agree with TRBD1. The sequence was obtained from a female donor with HTLV-1-associated myelopathy (HAM/TSP). Sequencing was performed on PBMCs. CDR3 region: CASSWGQKYGYTF. CDR3 in DNA: TGTGCCAGCAGCTGGGGACAGAAATATGGCTACACCTTC. Variable domain in full (rest from reference TRBV5-6 and TRBJ1-2): DAGVTQSPTHLIKTRGQQVTLRCSPKSGHDTVSWYQQALGQGPQFIFQYYEEEERQRGNFPDRFSGHQFPNYSSELNVNALLLGDSALYLCASSWGQKYGYTFGSGTRLTVV.